A single sample is the source of the 23 T cell receptor beta chains below, sequenced in a study of identical twins. TCRdb recomputed calls from the 5' RACE reads with MiXCR, one row per CDR3 protein. Counted here are over 550,000 distinct CDR3 sequences, 7.1% occurring once; the ten biggest clones make up 1.6%. These data were also reused for a study on yellow fever vaccine responses in identical twins.

What was sequenced was PBMCs. The receptors derive from a woman younger than 35 in good health.

In its sample, this clonotype was seen many times. This rearrangement joins TRBV7-9 to TRBJ2-7, with TRBD2 matching over 7 bases. The V gene end was trimmed by 3 bases and the J gene end by 2 bases; junction bases not matched to a gene: 7. The CDR3 covers 15 residues. CDR1 is SEHNR, CDR2 FQNEAQ, per germline (reference sequence). The CDR3 coding sequence is TGTGCCAGCAGCTTGTCTAGCGGAGGAGCCTACGAGCAGTACTTC. It specifies CASSLSSGGAYEQYF.

This clonotype appeared a few times. The CDR3 reads CATSDLGESTDTQYF. The CDR3 bases are TGTGCCACCAGTGATTTGGGGGAAAGCACAGATACGCAGTATTTT. The chain links TRBV24-1 to TRBJ2-3; D gene unclear. Trimming shortened V by 0 bases and J by 0 bases, and 6 bases separated the two germline ends. This CDR3 region has 15 residues. Germline lookup yields CDR1 KGHDR and CDR2 SFDVKD.

This clonotype was observed at least ten times. This chain connects TRBV28 to TRBJ2-2, with D possibly matching TRBD2 (6 bases). V was pared by 6 bases and J by 7 bases, with 21 bases between. Per germline, CDR1 MDHEN and CDR2 SYDVKM. This CDR3 is 16 amino acids long. CDR3 nucleotide sequence: TGTGCCAGCAGATCATATAGCGGAAATTTGCACGGGGAGCTGTTTTTT. Protein: CASRSYSGNLHGELFF.

The J gene is TRBJ1-1, the V gene TRBV19; no reliable D call. Germline-derived CDR1 and CDR2 are LNHDA and SQIVND (reference sequence). V was pared by 2 bases and J by 3 bases, with 7 bases between. The CDR3 spans 13 residues. Here the CDR3 reads CASSITPDTEAFF. The CDR3 DNA sequence: TGTGCCAGTAGTATAACGCCTGACACTGAAGCTTTCTTT.

In its sample, this clonotype was seen many times. The chain couples TRBV10-3 to TRBJ2-3; 9 bases agree with TRBD2. Germline lookup yields CDR1 ENHRY and CDR2 SYGVKD. CDR3 length equals 14 residues. With V trimmed by 4 bases and J by 3 bases, 2 bases remained unmatched. This chain's CDR3 is CAISVLAGTDTQYF. In nucleotides, the CDR3 is TGTGCCATCAGTGTCCTAGCGGGGACAGATACGCAGTATTTT.

This clonotype was picked up a small number of times. The rearrangement joins TRBV6-5 to TRBJ2-7; maybe TRBD1 (5 bases). This CDR3 has 17 amino acids. Germline V gives CDR1 MNHEY, CDR2 SVGAGI. The V and J ends lost 0 bases and 4 bases respectively, with 19 bases between them. The chain's CDR3 is CASSYSFPRQNQYEQYF. For the CDR3, the DNA is TGTGCCAGCAGTTACTCCTTCCCCCGACAGAATCAGTACGAGCAGTACTTC.

This clonotype has more than one count but fewer than ten. V gene TRBV11-3 combines with J gene TRBJ2-7; D gene unclear. This CDR3 has 15 amino acids. Germline V lookup: CDR1 SGHNT, CDR2 YENEEA. Deletions cut 5 bases from V and 2 bases from J, with 16 bases between. CDR3 nucleotide sequence: TGTGCCAGCAGCCAATGGTCGGCTCAGACCTACGAGCAGTACTTC. Amino acids: CASSQWSAQTYEQYF. The full variable domain, with the rest looked up from reference TRBV11-3 and TRBJ2-7, is EAGVVQSPRYKIIEKKQPVAFWCNPISGHNTLYWYLQNLGQGPELLIRYENEEAVDDSQLPKDRFSAERLKGVDSTLKIQPAELGDSAVYLCASSQWSAQTYEQYFGPGTRLTVT.

This clonotype was counted a single time. The rearrangement joins TRBV3-1 to TRBJ2-5, with a tentative D call TRBD2 (5 bases). CDR3 length: 15 amino acids. The germline V gene has CDR1 LGHDT and CDR2 YNNKEL (reference sequence). V was clipped by 11 bases and J by 0 bases, with 19 bases between them. CDR3 nucleotide sequence: TGTGCCTCCTGCCAAGAAGCGGCCTACCAAGAGACCCAGTACTTC. This translates into CASCQEAAYQETQYF.

Many counts were recorded for this clonotype. The chain joins TRBV12-3 or TRBV12-4 to TRBJ2-3, with 10 bases identical to TRBD2. The CDR3 has 20 residues. The J segment lost 4 bases and the V segment lost 3 bases, leaving 19 bases of the junction unmatched. The CDR3 sequence is CASSLSVLAGRALMADTQYF. In DNA, the CDR3 is TGTGCCAGCAGTTTGTCAGTACTAGCGGGAAGAGCACTTATGGCAGATACGCAGTATTTT.

This chain uses TRBV20-1 with TRBJ2-7, with 8 bases matching TRBD1. The trim removed 1 base at V and 4 bases at J, leaving 3 bases unmatched. Germline V gene lookup returns CDR1 DFQATT and CDR2 SNEGSKA (reference sequence). The CDR3 has 13 amino acids. The CDR3 bases are TGCAGTGCTAGAGTCACAGGGGGATACGAGCAGTACTTC. Protein product: CSARVTGGYEQYF.

This clonotype has just a few counts. J is TRBJ2-1 and V is TRBV6-2 or TRBV6-3; no definite D call. The CDR3 covers 11 residues. CDR1 is MNHEY, CDR2 SVGEGT, per germline. V was pared by 5 bases and J by 10 bases, with 9 bases between. CDR3 nucleotides: TGTGCCAGCAGTGTCTTGGTAGAGCAGTTCTTC. Residues: CASSVLVEQFF.

This clonotype was found a few times. The V gene is TRBV20-1, the J gene TRBJ1-2; 7 bases fit TRBD1. Germline CDR1 reads DFQATT; CDR2 reads SNEGSKA (reference sequence). The CDR3 totals 15 residues. Trimming at V came to 6 bases and at J to 3 bases, leaving 13 bases not matched to a gene. The CDR3 spells CSAKITGVPHYGYTF. CDR3 DNA: TGCAGTGCGAAGATAACAGGGGTACCCCACTATGGCTACACCTTC.

This clonotype was found a few times. The gene calls are TRBV28 and TRBJ1-1; D is uncertain. This CDR3 contains 14 residues. Trimming took 3 bases from V and 4 from J, leaving 12 bases between them. Germline values: CDR1 MDHEN, CDR2 SYDVKM. The CDR3 sequence: CASSFRAVGTEAFF. The CDR3 DNA is TGTGCCAGCAGTTTTCGGGCTGTGGGCACTGAAGCTTTCTTT.

This clonotype was observed a handful of times. V is TRBV2 and J is TRBJ2-1; D assignment may be TRBD1 or TRBD2 (6 bases each). The germline V and J ends were trimmed by 6 bases and 6 bases, with 15 bases remaining between them. In germline, CDR1 is SNHLY, CDR2 FYNNEI. The CDR3 is made up of 14 amino acids. CDR3 region: CASRPRGLFNEQFF. For the CDR3, the DNA is TGTGCCAGCAGGCCCCGGGGGCTATTCAATGAGCAGTTCTTC.

The chain has TRBV5-1 and TRBJ2-7; 7 bases are a match to TRBD2. The junction had 21 bases not matched to a gene; V was cut back by 4 bases and J by 2 bases. Germline loops: CDR1 SGHRS, CDR2 YFSETQ. The CDR3 extends over 19 amino acids. In nucleotides, the CDR3 is TGCGCCAGCAGCCCGAGGTTCCCCGGGGTCGCTAGCGGACCCTACGAGCAGTACTTC. Its protein product is CASSPRFPGVASGPYEQYF.

The genes are TRBV3-1 and TRBJ1-1; TRBD1 agrees at 9 bases. The CDR3 loop spans 15 amino acids. The trim removed 3 bases at V and 1 base at J, leaving 3 bases unmatched. Germline CDR1 and CDR2: LGHDT and YNNKEL (reference sequence). CDR3 residues: CASSHRQGGNTEAFF. The CDR3 DNA follows: TGTGCCAGCAGCCATCGACAGGGGGGGAACACTGAAGCTTTCTTT.

The V gene is TRBV6-5, the J gene TRBJ2-1; D might be TRBD1 (7 bases). CDR1 and CDR2 (germline): MNHEY, SVGAGI. Trimming pared 0 bases from V and 9 bases from J, leaving 15 bases between. CDR3 length equals 15 residues. The CDR3 loop is CASSYSEEGAGEQFF. DNA for the CDR3: TGTGCCAGCAGTTACTCAGAGGAGGGGGCGGGTGAGCAGTTCTTC.

This clonotype was seen more than once but under ten times. The chain joins TRBV28 to TRBJ2-7; no clear D gene. The CDR3 has 16 residues. From germline, CDR1 is MDHEN and CDR2 SYDVKM. V dropped 1 base and J dropped 2 bases, with 15 bases sitting between them. Here the CDR3 reads CASSLSVGKGPYEQYV. The CDR3 nucleotides read TGTGCCAGCAGTTTATCGGTAGGGAAGGGCCCCTACGAGCAGTACGTC.

The chain combines TRBV12-3 or TRBV12-4 with TRBJ2-1; D is unresolved. V was trimmed by 7 bases and J by 7 bases, leaving 14 bases between them. The CDR3 is made up of 13 amino acids. This chain's CDR3 is CASTDPQGNEQFF. The CDR3 DNA reads as TGTGCCAGCACCGACCCCCAAGGGAATGAGCAGTTCTTC.

The V and J genes are TRBV5-1 and TRBJ1-4, with 9 bases that match TRBD1. From germline, CDR1 is SGHRS and CDR2 YFSETQ. CDR3 size: 18 residues. J was trimmed by 0 bases and V by 1 base; bases with no gene match: 7. The CDR3 DNA follows: TGCGCCAGCAGCTTGTCGGGACAGGGTATAGCAACTAATGAAAAACTGTTTTTT. Protein product: CASSLSGQGIATNEKLFF.

This clonotype was observed a few times. The J gene is TRBJ2-1, the V gene TRBV20-1; 12 bases match TRBD2. CDR3 length equals 14 residues. The V gene's germline CDR1 is DFQATT and CDR2 SNEGSKA (reference sequence). J was trimmed by 0 bases and V by 7 bases; bases with no gene match: 1. As DNA, the CDR3 is TGCAGTGTGACTAGCGGGGGCTCCTACAATGAGCAGTTCTTC. It encodes CSVTSGGSYNEQFF.

The chain joins TRBV20-1 to TRBJ1-3, with D unclear. Germline lookup yields CDR1 DFQATT and CDR2 SNEGSKA (reference sequence). This CDR3 is 12 amino acids long. With 4 bases removed from V and 4 bases from J, the gap between germline ends came to 8 bases. CDR3: CSATGLGNTIYF. DNA of the CDR3: TGCAGTGCTACAGGCCTCGGAAACACCATATATTTT.

Only a few counts were recorded for this clonotype. The chain uses TRBV12-3 or TRBV12-4 and TRBJ2-7; D call uncertain. There are 13 residues in the CDR3. V lost 3 bases and J 2 bases, leaving 8 bases between the germline ends. The CDR3 spells CASSFAETYEQYV. The CDR3 region has the DNA TGTGCCAGCAGTTTTGCAGAAACCTACGAGCAGTACGTC.